This paragraph covers one T cell receptor beta chain sequence. Which antigen it targets is not known. Base quality data are lacking; no much larger clone is found one base away. The data were obtained in a study of shared clonotypes between healthy human individuals (dated by TCRdb to 2018 to 2021). Regarding the study in general: The cohort included a few men and a couple of women between 18 and 49 years of age. For each donor, CD4 naive and CD4 memory were each run on three plates, CD8 naive on two plates, and CD8 memory on one plate. To estimate repertoire size and how much clonotypes are shared between individuals, the study performed deep sequencing of blood TCR repertoires from five healthy adults. To increase sequencing depth and limit assay-specific biases, TCR repertoire library preparation and sequencing were carried out by different laboratories using diverse techniques. Each donor's leukapheresis produced roughly between about 0.85 and 10 billion PBMCs. Here is what the overall study found, with its caveats: Across several donors, about 5% of naive CD4, roughly 3.5% of naive CD8, roughly 2.3% of memory CD4, and 0.4% of memory CD8 clonotypes were shared. Rarefaction of sorted-subset datasets indicated incomplete sequencing despite the large sequencing depth. Naive subsets generally had larger estimated clonotype richness than memory subsets. Only blood was sampled, and tissue TCR repertoires likely differ from those in blood. Pairwise subsampling indicated that sequencing depth was expected to affect the degree of clonotype sharing among donors. Compared with non-shared clonotypes, clonotypes shared by all four sorted-subset donors had higher generation probabilities. Because the study included a small number of donors, the genetic and exposure-history diversity represented was limited.

Trimming takes 2 bases from V and 0 bases from J, and the germline ends sit 10 bases apart. Including cysteine and phenylalanine, the CDR3 has 15 amino acids. Only CDR3 DNA is held: 45 bases, read in frame from base 1. CDR1 MNHNY and CDR2 SVGAGI are derived from the germline V gene (reference sequence). The donors were healthy, HIV-negative adults who had no recently reported acute infections or vaccinations. Every donor was a Caucasian adult living in Nashville, Tennessee, USA. CD4+ T cells were enriched through magnetic negative selection, after which naive cells were positively selected on CD45RA and the remaining negative fraction served as the memory subset. Blood was collected by leukapheresis, and PBMCs were isolated by Ficoll-Histopaque density gradient centrifugation and then cryopreserved in liquid nitrogen vapor phase. Analytical flow cytometry was used to check the purity and quantity of each magnetically sorted T cell population. Genomic DNA was isolated from every sorted fraction and measured by UV absorbance on a Nanodrop 2000c.

Using the deep immunoSEQ assay, multiplex PCR amplified TCR CDR3 regions from genomic DNA. Extracted genomic DNA from each cell subset was distributed evenly across all wells of several immunoSEQ 96-well plates, and each plate was treated as a replicate. For sorted subsets, about 210 ng of genomic DNA, equivalent to about 30,000 T cell genomes, went into each replicate PCR. Purified libraries were quantified with a Qubit 3.0 fluorometer, sized on a Bioanalyzer 2100, and re-quantified with the KAPA Library Quantification kit. Every immunoSEQ 96-well plate was sequenced on a dedicated single-read 150-cycle Illumina NextSeq 550 flow cell. The authors' pipeline ran thus. Because only junctional sequences without quality scores were contained in the immunoSEQ output, filtering matching that applied to full-length reads could not be performed. To assign V/J genes and CDR3, sequences were annotated against IMGT germline references using PyIR, a Python wrapper for IgBLAST v1.9. Any read was removed if the V/J assignment was weak (E-value above 1e-6), the CDR3 was missing, or the read contained stop codons, out-of-frame junctions, or ambiguous translated residues. V3J clonotypes were defined as sequences sharing an identical inferred V gene, J gene, and CDR3 amino acid sequence. To compute the percentage overlap between repertoires, the number of shared unique clonotypes was divided by the size of the smaller repertoire. RTK rarefaction, the Chao1 estimator, and Recon v2.1 estimates of unobserved clonotypes were used to assess repertoire richness. Generation probabilities for all TCRbeta clonotypes obtained by the gDNA method from a handful of donors were computed using OLGA. TCRdb retrieved this table from immuneACCESS and kept in-frame rearrangements only. Not all clones are present; in checked studies, unresolved V genes account for under half, and no reason is known for the remainder. The V and J calls and clone size come from that table; D and trimming were worked out from the DNA. This sample comprises 1.5 million to 1.9 million clones, 98% of them detected only once. The leading ten clones occupy roughly 0.42% of the sample.

This TCR came from a man aged 25-45 years in good health. The chain employs TRBV6-6 and TRBJ2-5; a tentative D match to TRBD1 spans 5 bases. Material for sequencing was naive CD4+ T cells sorted from blood. The cell subset or site label for this specimen denotes: CD45RA+ positively selected. The CDR3 is CASSYDTGYQETQYF. The DNA reads TGTGCCAGCAGTTACGATACAGGCTACCAAGAGACCCAGTACTTC.